The 2 T cell receptor beta chains given below trace back to one sample, sequenced in a study of tissue T cells after allogeneic stem cell transplantation (dated by TCRdb to 2021 to 2024). Library construction relied on the immunoSEQ multiplex PCR assay. The table was pulled from immuneACCESS by TCRdb, which kept in-frame rearrangements only. Such tables lose some clones; where checked, under half of the loss comes from unresolved V genes, and the rest has no known cause. In all, the sample holds about 5,700 clones, and about 50% of those were seen once. The ten top clones hold approximately 15% of the sample. Sample time point, as interpreted from the label and publication: mouse harvest day 14 after allogeneic transplant. Each mouse graft consisted of 10^7 T-cell-depleted bone marrow cells plus 10^6 splenic CD5+ T cells and was given by tail vein injection. Sequencing was done on a sample of gut tissue. The receptors stem from a female BALB/c mouse given C57BL/6 T cells with graft-versus-host disease after an allogeneic hematopoietic cell transplant.

As to this clone: Gene names and germline refer to mouse. Coverage ceases 1 residue before the CDR3 finishes, and the germline J gene fills in the end. The chain employs TRBV16 and TRBJ1-4; D is perhaps TRBD1 (6 bases). Trimming took off 1 base at V and 6 bases at J, with 6 bases between the two ends. This CDR3 spans 13 amino acids. Germline V CDR1 and CDR2: SGHSA, FRNQAP. The covered CDR3 bases are TGTGCAAGCAGCTTAGCAGGGGACGAAAGATTATTT. It specifies CASSLAGDERLF. The full CDR3 protein is CASSLAGDERLFF. Looking up the rest from reference TRBV16 and TRBJ1-4 gives the full variable domain: NAGVIQTPRHKVTGKGQEATLWCEPISGHSAVFWYRQTIVQGLEFLTYFRNQAPIDDSGMPKERFSAQMPNQSHSTLKIQSTQPQDSAVYLCASSLAGDERLFFGHGTKLSVL.

This clone has just a few counts. The gene names given are mouse names. The CDR3 end lies 1 residue beyond the end of the read and is filled in from the germline J gene. The genes are TRBV31 and TRBJ2-7; 10 bases map to TRBD2. Losses at the gene ends were 2 bases for V and 4 bases for J; bases not matched to a gene: 5. In germline, CDR1 is GKSSPN, CDR2 SITVG. CDR3 length: 14 amino acids. CDR3 amino acids: CAWSTGTGAYEQYF. The CDR3 DNA, read in part, is TGTGCCTGGAGTACCGGGACTGGGGCTTATGAACAGTAC.